These T cell receptor beta chains were read from a single sample in a study of cytomegalovirus exposure and HLA in healthy donors. The assay was immunoSEQ multiplex PCR, and TCRdb's table has in-frame clones only and misses some. The sample lists 220,000 or so clones, 80% to 85% occurring once. The sample was PBMCs. These receptors all come from a woman between 35 and 50 years old in good health and CMV-seronegative. Both conserved end residues are part of each CDR3. A D gene is named only where the DNA matches it firmly.

TRBV10-1	NA	TRBJ2-3	TGCGCCAGCAGTGCCCAGACTAGGGCCACGCAGTATTTT	CASSAQTRATQYF
TRBV19	TRBD1	TRBJ2-7	TGTGCCAGTAGTACGGGGACAGCGTACTACGAGCAGTACTTC	CASSTGTAYYEQYF
TRBV27	TRBD1	TRBJ2-1	TGTGCCAGCAGATCTAATGACAGGGGATTTTACAATGAGCAGTTCTTC	CASRSNDRGFYNEQFF
TRBV7-3	TRBD1	TRBJ1-1	TGTGCCAGCAGCTCCGACAGGGGGACTGAAGCTTTCTTT	CASSSDRGTEAFF
TRBV7-2	TRBD2	TRBJ2-7	TGTGCCAGCAGCCAAGGGGCTAGCGGGCGGTACGAGCAGTACTTC	CASSQGASGRYEQYF
TRBV5-4	NA	TRBJ2-4	TGTGCCAGCAGCTTCGGGACACAGATTCAGTACTTC	CASSFGTQIQYF
TRBV7-9	TRBD1	TRBJ2-1	TGTGCCAGCAGCTCGACAGGGGCCTACAATGAGCAGTTCTTC	CASSSTGAYNEQFF
TRBV7-6	NA	TRBJ2-7	TGTGCCAGCAGCTCGAGGGACAATCTCTACGAGCAGTACTTC	CASSSRDNLYEQYF
TRBV13	NA	TRBJ2-1	TGTGCCAGCAGCCGAACGGGACTGGACGTTGAAGAGCAGTTCTTC	CASSRTGLDVEEQFF
TRBV19	TRBD1	TRBJ1-2	TGTGCCAGTAGTACCCCGGGACAGGCGTACTATGGCTACACCTTC	CASSTPGQAYYGYTF
TRBV4-1	TRBD2	TRBJ2-7	TGCGCCAGCAGCCAAGGACTAGCAGTCTCCTACGAGCAGTACTTC	CASSQGLAVSYEQYF
TRBV19	TRBD2	TRBJ2-1	TGTGCCAGTAGTACACAGACTAGCGGGAGGGCCAGGGGGCAGTTCTTC	CASSTQTSGRARGQFF
TRBV7-9	NA	TRBJ2-1	TGTGCCAGCAGCTTAATTTACTCCGGCGGGGTGACCAATGAGCAGTTCTTC	CASSLIYSGGVTNEQFF